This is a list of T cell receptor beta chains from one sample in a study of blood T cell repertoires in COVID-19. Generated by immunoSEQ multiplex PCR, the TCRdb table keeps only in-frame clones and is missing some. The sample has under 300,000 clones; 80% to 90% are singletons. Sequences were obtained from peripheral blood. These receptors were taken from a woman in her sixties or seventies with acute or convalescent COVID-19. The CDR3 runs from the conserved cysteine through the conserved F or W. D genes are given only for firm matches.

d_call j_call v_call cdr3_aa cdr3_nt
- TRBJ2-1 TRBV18 CASSPSGSEQFF TGTGCCAGCTCACCGTCGGGGAGTGAGCAGTTCTTC
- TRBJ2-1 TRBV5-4 CASVGGDSYNEQFF TGTGCCAGCGTAGGAGGGGACTCCTACAATGAGCAGTTCTTC
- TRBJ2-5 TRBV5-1 CASSNRKAGLETQYF TGCGCCAGCAGCAATCGAAAGGCGGGGTTGGAGACCCAGTACTTC
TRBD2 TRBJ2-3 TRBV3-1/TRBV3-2 CASRLAGALTDTQYF TGTGCCAGCCGACTAGCGGGGGCCCTCACAGATACGCAGTATTTT
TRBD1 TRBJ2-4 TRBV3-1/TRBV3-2 CASSPGQGAGAKNIQYF TGTGCCAGCAGCCCAGGACAGGGGGCGGGAGCCAAAAACATTCAGTACTTC
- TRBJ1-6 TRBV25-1 CASKHSDNSPLHF TGTGCCAGCAAACATTCAGATAATTCACCCCTCCACTTT
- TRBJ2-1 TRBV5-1 CASSLEANGEQFF TGCGCCAGCAGCTTGGAAGCTAACGGTGAGCAGTTCTTC
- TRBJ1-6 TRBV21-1 CASSPRDRGRGPYNSPLHF TGTGCCAGCAGCCCCCGGGACAGGGGGCGAGGGCCCTATAATTCACCCCTCCACTTT
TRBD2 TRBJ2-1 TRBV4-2 CASSQPERGSYNEQFF TGTGCCAGCAGCCAACCGGAGCGGGGCTCCTACAATGAGCAGTTCTTC
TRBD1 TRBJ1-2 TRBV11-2 CASMGQGAGYTF TGTGCCAGCATGGGCCAGGGGGCCGGCTACACCTTC
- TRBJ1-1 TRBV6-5 CASSAGDMNTEAFF TGTGCCAGCAGCGCAGGGGATATGAACACTGAAGCTTTCTTT
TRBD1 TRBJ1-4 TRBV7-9 CASSAQGAQANEKLFF TGTGCCAGCAGCGCGCAGGGGGCTCAGGCTAATGAAAAACTGTTTTTT
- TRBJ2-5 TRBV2 CASSSVQPGTQYF TGTGCCAGCAGCTCGGTCCAGCCGGGGACCCAGTACTTC